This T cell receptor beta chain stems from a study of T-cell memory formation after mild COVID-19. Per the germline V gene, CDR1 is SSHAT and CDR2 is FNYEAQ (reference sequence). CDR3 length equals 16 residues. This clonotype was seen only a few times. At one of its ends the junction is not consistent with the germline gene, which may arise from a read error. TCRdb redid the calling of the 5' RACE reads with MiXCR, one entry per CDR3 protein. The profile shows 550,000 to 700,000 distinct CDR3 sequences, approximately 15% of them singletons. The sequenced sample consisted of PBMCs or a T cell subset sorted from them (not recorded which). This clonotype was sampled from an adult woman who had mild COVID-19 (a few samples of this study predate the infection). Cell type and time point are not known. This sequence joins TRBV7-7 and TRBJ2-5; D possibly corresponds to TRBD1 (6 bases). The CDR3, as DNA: TGTGCTAGCAGCCTTTTTCCCAGGGGCGTCGAGGAGACCCAGTACTTC. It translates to CASSLFPRGVEETQYF. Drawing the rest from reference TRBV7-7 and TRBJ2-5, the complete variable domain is GAGVSQSPRYKVTKRGQDVTLRCDPISSHATLYWYQQALGQGPEFLTYFNYEAQPDKSGLPSDRFSAERPEGSISTLTIQRTEQRDSAMYRCASSLFPRGVEETQYFGPGTRLLVL.